This TCR beta chain was sequenced during a study of blood T cells in healthy people across ages. This CDR3 has 14 residues. The germline V gene encodes CDR1 PRHDT and CDR2 FYEKMQ (reference sequence). V was pared by 7 bases and J by 5 bases, with 15 bases between. Every donor gave 9.5 to 10 milliliters of peripheral blood. The second PCR ran about 7 to 12 cycles with a sample-barcoded 5' primer and J-beta primers. TCRdb itself ran the 5' RACE reads through MiXCR, one entry per CDR3 protein. Of more than 700,000 distinct CDR3 sequences in the sample, about half were seen once. The clonotype comes from a man at least 80 years old in good health. Sequenced: blood. The chain links TRBV13 to TRBJ2-1; D remains ambiguous. CDR3 protein: CASTAQGGHNEQFF. In DNA, the CDR3 is TGTGCCAGCACCGCCCAAGGCGGTCACAATGAGCAGTTCTTC.